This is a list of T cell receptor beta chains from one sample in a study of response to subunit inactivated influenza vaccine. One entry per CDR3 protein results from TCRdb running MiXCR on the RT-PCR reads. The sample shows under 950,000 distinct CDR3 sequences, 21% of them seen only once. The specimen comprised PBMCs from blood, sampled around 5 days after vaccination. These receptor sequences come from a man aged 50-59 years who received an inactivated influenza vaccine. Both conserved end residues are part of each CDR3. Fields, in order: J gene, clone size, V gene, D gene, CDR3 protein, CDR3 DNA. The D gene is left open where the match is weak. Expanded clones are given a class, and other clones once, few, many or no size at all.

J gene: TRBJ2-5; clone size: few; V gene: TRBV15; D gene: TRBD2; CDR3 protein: CATSSPGASGGVQETQYF; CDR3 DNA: TGTGCCACCAGCAGCCCTGGGGCTAGCGGGGGGGTCCAAGAGACCCAGTACTTC
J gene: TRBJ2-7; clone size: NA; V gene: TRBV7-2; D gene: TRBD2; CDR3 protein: CASSLGHSGLAGGEQYF; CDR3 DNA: TGTGCCAGCAGCTTAGGACATTCGGGGCTAGCGGGAGGCGAGCAGTACTTC
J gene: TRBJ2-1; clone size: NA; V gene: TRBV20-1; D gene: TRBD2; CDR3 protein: CSARRGLAGANEQFF; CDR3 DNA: TGCAGTGCTAGACGAGGTCTAGCGGGGGCGAATGAGCAGTTCTTC
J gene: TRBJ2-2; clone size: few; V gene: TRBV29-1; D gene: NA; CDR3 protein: CSSVGGASGELFF; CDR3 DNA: TGCAGCTCCGTGGGGGGCGCATCCGGGGAGCTGTTTTTT
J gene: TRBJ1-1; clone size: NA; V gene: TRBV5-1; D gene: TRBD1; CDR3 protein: CASMGTENTEAFF; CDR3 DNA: TGCGCCAGCATGGGGACAGAGAACACTGAAGCTTTCTTT
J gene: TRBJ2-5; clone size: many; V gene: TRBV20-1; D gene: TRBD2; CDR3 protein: CSARGGGGRAGETQYF; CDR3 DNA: TGCAGTGCTAGAGGTGGGGGCGGGAGGGCCGGAGAGACCCAGTACTTC
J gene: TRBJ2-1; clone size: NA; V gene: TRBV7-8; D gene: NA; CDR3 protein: CASSRSGQTSDEQFF; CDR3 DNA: TGTGCCAGCAGCCGATCCGGGCAAACTTCCGATGAGCAGTTCTTC
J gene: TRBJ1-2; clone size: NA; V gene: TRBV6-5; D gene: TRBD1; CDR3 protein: CASNYAGTGGGYTF; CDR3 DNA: TGTGCCAGTAATTATGCCGGGACAGGGGGTGGCTACACCTTC
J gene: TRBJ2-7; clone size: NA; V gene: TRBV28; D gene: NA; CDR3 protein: CASSLRGIGWEQYF; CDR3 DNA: TGTGCCAGCAGTTTACGCGGGATAGGGTGGGAGCAGTACTTC
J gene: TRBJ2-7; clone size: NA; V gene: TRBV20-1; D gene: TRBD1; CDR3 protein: CSATGQLNYEQYF; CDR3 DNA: TGCAGTGCTACGGGACAGCTCAACTACGAGCAGTACTTC
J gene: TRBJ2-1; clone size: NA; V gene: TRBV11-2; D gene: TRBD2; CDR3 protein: CASSLDPGGNNEQFF; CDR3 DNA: TGTGCCAGCAGCTTAGATCCCGGGGGGAACAATGAGCAGTTCTTC
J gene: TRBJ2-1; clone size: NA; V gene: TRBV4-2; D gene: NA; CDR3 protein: CASSQDQGDNEQFF; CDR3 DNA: TGTGCCAGCAGCCAAGATCAGGGAGACAATGAGCAGTTCTTC
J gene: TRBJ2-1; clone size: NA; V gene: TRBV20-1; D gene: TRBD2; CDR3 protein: CSATNSGGLAGYNEQFF; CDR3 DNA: TGCAGTGCTACAAATTCCGGTGGACTAGCGGGCTACAATGAGCAGTTCTTC
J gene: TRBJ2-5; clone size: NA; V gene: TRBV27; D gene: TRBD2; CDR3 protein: CASSLGTSGSSETQYF; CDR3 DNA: TGTGCCAGCAGTTTAGGGACTAGCGGGAGTTCAGAGACCCAGTACTTC
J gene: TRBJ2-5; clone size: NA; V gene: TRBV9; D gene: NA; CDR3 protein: CASSVGGVQQETQYF; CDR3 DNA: TGTGCCAGCAGCGTAGGCGGAGTCCAACAAGAGACCCAGTACTTC
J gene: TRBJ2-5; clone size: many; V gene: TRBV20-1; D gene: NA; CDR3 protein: CSARHPIGETQYF; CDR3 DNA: TGCAGTGCTAGACATCCGATAGGAGAGACCCAGTACTTC
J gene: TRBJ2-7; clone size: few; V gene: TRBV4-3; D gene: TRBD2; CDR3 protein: CASSQDLRLAGTYEQYF; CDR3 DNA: TGCGCCAGCAGCCAAGATCTTAGGCTAGCGGGGACCTACGAGCAGTACTTC
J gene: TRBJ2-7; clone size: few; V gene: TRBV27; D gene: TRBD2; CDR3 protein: CASRSTSGSLEQYF; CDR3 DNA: TGTGCCAGCAGATCGACTAGCGGGAGTCTTGAGCAGTACTTC
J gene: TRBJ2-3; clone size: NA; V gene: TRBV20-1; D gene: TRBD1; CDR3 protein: CSARGEAGQGATDTQYF; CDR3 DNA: TGCAGTGCTAGAGGTGAAGCCGGACAGGGGGCAACAGATACGCAGTATTTT
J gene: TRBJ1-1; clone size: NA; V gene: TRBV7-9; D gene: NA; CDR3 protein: CASSFRGRAEAFF; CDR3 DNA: TGTGCCAGCAGCTTCCGAGGGCGTGCTGAAGCTTTCTTT
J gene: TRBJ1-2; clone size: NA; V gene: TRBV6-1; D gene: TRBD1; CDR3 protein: CASSAMDRTRSYGYTF; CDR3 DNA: TGTGCCAGCAGTGCTATGGACAGGACCCGGTCCTATGGCTACACCTTC
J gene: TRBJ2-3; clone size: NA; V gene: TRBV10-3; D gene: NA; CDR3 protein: CAISPLMGVLPNTDTQYF; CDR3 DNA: TGTGCCATCAGTCCCCTAATGGGAGTATTACCAAACACAGATACGCAGTATTTT
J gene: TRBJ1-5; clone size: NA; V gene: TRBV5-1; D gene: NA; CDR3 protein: CASSLDWGAGQPQHF; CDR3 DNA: TGCGCCAGCAGTTTAGACTGGGGGGCCGGTCAGCCCCAGCATTTT
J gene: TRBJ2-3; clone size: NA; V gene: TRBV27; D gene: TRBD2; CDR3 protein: CASSWRTSGTGDTQYF; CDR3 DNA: TGTGCCAGCAGTTGGCGGACTAGCGGGACTGGAGATACGCAGTATTTT
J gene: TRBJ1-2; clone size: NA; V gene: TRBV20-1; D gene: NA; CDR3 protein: CCARDRLRQQAARGYTF; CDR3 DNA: TGCTGTGCTAGAGATCGGTTGCGACAGCAGGCAGCGCGGGGCTACACCTTC
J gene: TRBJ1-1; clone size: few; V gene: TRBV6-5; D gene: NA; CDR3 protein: CASSYADTEAFF; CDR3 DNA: TGTGCCAGCAGTTACGCGGACACTGAAGCTTTCTTT
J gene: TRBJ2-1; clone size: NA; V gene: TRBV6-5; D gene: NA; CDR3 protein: CASSYMGGYNEQFF; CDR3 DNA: TGTGCCAGCAGTTACATGGGGGGCTACAATGAGCAGTTCTTC
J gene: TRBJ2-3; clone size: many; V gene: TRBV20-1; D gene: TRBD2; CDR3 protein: CSARDLRAGEDTQYF; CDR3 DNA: TGCAGTGCTAGAGATCTGAGAGCGGGAGAAGATACGCAGTATTTT
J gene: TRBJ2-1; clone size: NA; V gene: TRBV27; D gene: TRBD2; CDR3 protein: CASSSTDVAGWFNEQFF; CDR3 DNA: TGTGCCAGCAGTTCCACAGACGTAGCGGGGTGGTTTAATGAGCAGTTCTTC
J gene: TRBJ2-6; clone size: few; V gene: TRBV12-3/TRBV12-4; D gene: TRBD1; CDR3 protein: CASTSGQSGANVLTF; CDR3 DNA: TGTGCCAGCACCTCGGGACAGTCTGGGGCCAACGTCCTGACTTTC
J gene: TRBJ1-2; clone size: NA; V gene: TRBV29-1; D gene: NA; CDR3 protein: CSVEDRERGTYGYTF; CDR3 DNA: TGCAGCGTTGAAGATCGCGAAAGGGGAACCTATGGCTACACCTTC
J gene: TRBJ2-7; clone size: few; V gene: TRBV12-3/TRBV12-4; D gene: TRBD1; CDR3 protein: CATRRDRGAYEQYF; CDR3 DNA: TGTGCCACCCGCCGGGACAGGGGGGCCTACGAGCAGTACTTC
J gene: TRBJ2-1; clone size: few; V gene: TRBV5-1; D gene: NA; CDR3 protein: CASSLGGGGAYNEQFF; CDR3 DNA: TGCGCCAGCAGCTTGGGGGGAGGGGGCGCCTACAATGAGCAGTTCTTC
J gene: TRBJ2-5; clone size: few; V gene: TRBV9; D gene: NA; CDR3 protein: CASSVESGTQYF; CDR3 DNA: TGTGCCAGCAGCGTAGAATCCGGGACCCAGTACTTC
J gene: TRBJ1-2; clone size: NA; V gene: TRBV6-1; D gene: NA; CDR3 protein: CASSGTSRGYGYTF; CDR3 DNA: TGTGCCAGCAGTGGGACTTCTAGAGGCTATGGCTACACCTTC
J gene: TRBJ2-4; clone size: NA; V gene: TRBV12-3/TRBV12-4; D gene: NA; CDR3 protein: CASSLSGVAKNIQYF; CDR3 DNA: TGTGCCAGCAGTCTTAGCGGAGTAGCCAAAAACATTCAGTACTTC
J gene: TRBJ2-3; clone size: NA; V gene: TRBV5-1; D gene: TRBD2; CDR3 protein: CASSYPQGLAGPSTDTQYF; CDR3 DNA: TGCGCCAGCAGCTACCCTCAGGGACTAGCGGGGCCGTCCACAGATACGCAGTATTTT
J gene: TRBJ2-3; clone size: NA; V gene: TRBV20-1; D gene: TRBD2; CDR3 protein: CSASPLAGVIDTQYF; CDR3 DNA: TGCAGTGCCTCCCCACTAGCGGGAGTTATAGATACGCAGTATTTT
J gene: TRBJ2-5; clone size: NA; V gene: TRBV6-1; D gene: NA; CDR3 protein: CASSPVSSGETQYF; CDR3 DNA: TGTGCCAGCAGTCCCGTCTCGTCGGGGGAGACCCAGTACTTC
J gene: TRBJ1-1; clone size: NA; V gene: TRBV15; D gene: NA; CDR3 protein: CATSRDSGVNTEAFF; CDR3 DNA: TGTGCCACCAGCAGAGATTCGGGGGTGAACACTGAAGCTTTCTTT
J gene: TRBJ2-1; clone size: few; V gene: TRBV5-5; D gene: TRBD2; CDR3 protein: CASSLLAGSWDEQFF; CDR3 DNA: TGTGCCAGCAGCTTACTAGCGGGGTCTTGGGATGAGCAGTTCTTC
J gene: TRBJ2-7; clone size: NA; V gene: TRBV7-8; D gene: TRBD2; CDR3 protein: CASSSSGRATGEQYF; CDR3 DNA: TGTGCCAGCAGCTCTAGCGGGAGGGCAACCGGCGAGCAGTACTTC
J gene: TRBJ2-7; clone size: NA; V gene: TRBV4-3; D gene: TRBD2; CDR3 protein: CANSLQRGSGYEQYF; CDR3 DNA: TGCGCCAACAGCCTCCAGCGGGGATCCGGGTACGAGCAGTACTTC
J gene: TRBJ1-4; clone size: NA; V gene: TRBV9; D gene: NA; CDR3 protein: CASRAGTETNEKLFF; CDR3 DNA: TGTGCCAGCAGAGCCGGGACCGAGACGAATGAAAAACTGTTTTTT
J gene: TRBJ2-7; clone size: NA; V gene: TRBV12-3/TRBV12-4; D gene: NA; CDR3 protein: CASSLSTAYEQYF; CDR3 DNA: TGTGCCAGCAGTTTAAGCACAGCCTACGAGCAGTACTTC
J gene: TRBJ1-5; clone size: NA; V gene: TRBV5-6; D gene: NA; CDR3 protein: CASSLGQVNQPQHF; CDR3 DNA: TGTGCCAGCAGCTTGGGGCAGGTAAATCAGCCCCAGCATTTT
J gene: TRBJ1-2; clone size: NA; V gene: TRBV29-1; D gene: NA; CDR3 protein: CSVGPRAGSYGYTF; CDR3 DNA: TGCAGCGTTGGTCCCAGGGCTGGCTCCTATGGCTACACCTTC
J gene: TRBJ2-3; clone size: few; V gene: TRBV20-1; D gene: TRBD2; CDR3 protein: CSARFSGPNTQYF; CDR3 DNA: TGCAGTGCTAGGTTTAGCGGGCCAAATACGCAGTATTTT
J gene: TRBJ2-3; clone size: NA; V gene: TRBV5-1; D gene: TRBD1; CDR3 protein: CASSSDRAATDTQYF; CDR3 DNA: TGCGCCAGCAGCTCGGACAGGGCGGCCACAGATACGCAGTATTTT
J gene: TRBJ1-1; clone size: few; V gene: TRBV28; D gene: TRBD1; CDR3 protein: CASSTLDRGITEAFF; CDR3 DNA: TGTGCCAGCAGTACCCTAGACAGGGGGATAACTGAAGCTTTCTTT
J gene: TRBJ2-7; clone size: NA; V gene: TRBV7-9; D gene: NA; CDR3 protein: CASSLVEGGVYEQYF; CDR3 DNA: TGTGCCAGCAGCTTAGTCGAAGGGGGGGTTTACGAGCAGTACTTC
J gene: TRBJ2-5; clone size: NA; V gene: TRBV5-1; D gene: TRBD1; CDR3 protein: CASSTLTGEETQYF; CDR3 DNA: TGCGCCAGCAGCACCCTGACAGGGGAAGAGACCCAGTACTTC
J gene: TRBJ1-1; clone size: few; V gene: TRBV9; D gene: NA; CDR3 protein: CASSAATGLGTEAFF; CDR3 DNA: TGTGCCAGCAGCGCAGCAACAGGGTTGGGGACTGAAGCTTTCTTT
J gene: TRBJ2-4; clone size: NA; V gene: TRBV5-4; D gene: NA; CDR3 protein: CASSLDIAVNIQYF; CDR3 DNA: TGTGCCAGCAGCTTGGATATAGCAGTTAACATTCAGTACTTC